Listed below are T cell receptor beta chains from one sample, sequenced in a study of T cell repertoires in cytomegalovirus infection. These receptors have no known antigen. Using its own MiXCR run on the reads, TCRdb lists one record per CDR3 protein. The sample records about 830,000 distinct CDR3 sequences, 32% being singletons. The sequences come from cultured CD8+ T cells from PBMCs, collected from culture after CMV antigen stimulation. These receptors originate from a human donor in good health (CMV status not recorded). Some clones in this sample may be carry-over from other donors' samples. CDR3s leave out the opening cysteine and the closing phenylalanine or tryptophan. Fields, in order: V gene, J gene, CDR3 protein.

TRBV7-2	TRBJ2-1	ASSLSWDRGPNEQF
TRBV7-2	TRBJ2-7	ASSSDSGGSSYEQY
TRBV6-6	TRBJ2-5	ASSYIPGETQY
TRBV27	TRBJ2-4	ASSSGLENIQY
TRBV20-1	TRBJ1-5	SARKLGESSTQPQH
TRBV25-1	TRBJ2-3	ASSGGTGTTDTQY
TRBV27	TRBJ2-3	ASSSTQGASTDTQY
TRBV10-3	TRBJ1-2	AITEEGGGYT
TRBV27	TRBJ2-5	ATSKGETQY
TRBV12-3/TRBV12-4	TRBJ2-7	ASSFGQGLNEQY
TRBV7-9	TRBJ1-6	ASRSGQGAYPLH
TRBV6-1	TRBJ2-7	ASSDWDSSYEQY
TRBV4-1	TRBJ2-1	ASLAVPGQEYNEQF
TRBV7-9	TRBJ2-3	ASHGGNTDTQY
TRBV7-2	TRBJ2-3	ASSHLEGGPITDTQY
TRBV25-1	TRBJ1-2	ASSIRRGANIHGYT
TRBV5-8	TRBJ2-1	ASSYRRGGYNEQF
TRBV15	TRBJ2-3	ATSRDSTDTQY
TRBV20-1	TRBJ1-2	SASSGQGFYGYT
TRBV14	TRBJ2-1	ASSQGRVMEQF
TRBV20-1	TRBJ2-6	SAPTGGSSGANVLT
TRBV4-1	TRBJ2-1	ASSQDLTSGGSYNEQF
TRBV4-3	TRBJ1-2	ASSQDSVTPTYGYT
TRBV28	TRBJ2-5	ASSSPHRGQRETQY
TRBV27	TRBJ2-1	ASSLRGPQSSYNEQF
TRBV7-6	TRBJ2-1	ASSLEETTLRNEQL
TRBV27	TRBJ2-6	ASTTGFLSGANVLT
TRBV2	TRBJ1-2	ASTHDRTYT
TRBV4-3	TRBJ1-2	ASSPDRGGSYGYT
TRBV7-8	TRBJ2-3	ASSSKGDTQY
TRBV27	TRBJ1-2	ASSLSPRTNYGYT
TRBV12-3/TRBV12-4	TRBJ1-2	ASSEGGFLGYT
TRBV7-6	TRBJ2-2	ASSSPSTGELF
TRBV29-1	TRBJ1-2	SVGQGEARGYT
TRBV7-6	TRBJ1-2	ASSLIQGADGYT
TRBV7-9	TRBJ1-1	ASSSGGGDHTEAF
TRBV7-3	TRBJ2-2	ASSLIRQGEIGELF
TRBV7-2	TRBJ1-5	ASSYQHNQPQH
TRBV6-5	TRBJ1-6	ASRDRDSYYNSPLH
TRBV7-2	TRBJ2-1	ASSLAYPQSSYNEQF
TRBV4-1	TRBJ2-3	ASSQGGRDTDTQY
TRBV7-8	TRBJ2-2	ASSFLSANTGELF
TRBV12-5	TRBJ2-1	ASGLADREQF
TRBV7-6	TRBJ2-7	ASSNTGPSYEQY
TRBV12-3/TRBV12-4	TRBJ1-1	ASSLPQEGRNTEAF
TRBV6-5	TRBJ2-3	ASSYSRGPTDTQY
TRBV27	TRBJ2-5	ASSLRTSTRRWTQY
TRBV20-1	TRBJ1-4	SARESTGSTNEKLF
TRBV4-1	TRBJ2-2	ASSQPRGFTGELF
TRBV11-3	TRBJ2-5	ASRKPPSETQY